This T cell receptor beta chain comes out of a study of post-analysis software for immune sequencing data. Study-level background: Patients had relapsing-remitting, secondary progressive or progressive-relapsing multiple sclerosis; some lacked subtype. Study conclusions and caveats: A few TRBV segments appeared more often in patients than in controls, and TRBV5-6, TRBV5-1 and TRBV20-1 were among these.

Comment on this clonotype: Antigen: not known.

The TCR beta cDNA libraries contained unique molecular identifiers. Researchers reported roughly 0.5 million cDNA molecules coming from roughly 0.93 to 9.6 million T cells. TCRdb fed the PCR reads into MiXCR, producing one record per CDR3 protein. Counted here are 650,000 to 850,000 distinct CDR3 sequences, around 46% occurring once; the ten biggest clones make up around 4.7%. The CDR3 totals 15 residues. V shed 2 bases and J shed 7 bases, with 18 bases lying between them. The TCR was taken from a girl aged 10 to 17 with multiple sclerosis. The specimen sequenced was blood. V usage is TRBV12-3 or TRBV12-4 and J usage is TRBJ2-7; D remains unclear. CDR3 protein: CASSLSLGSTREQYF. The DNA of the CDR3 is TGTGCCAGCAGTTTAAGTTTGGGGTCCACCCGAGAGCAGTACTTC.